One and the same sample provided the 17 T cell receptor beta chains below, sequenced in a study of blood T cell repertoires in COVID-19. Clones were sequenced by immunoSEQ multiplex PCR, and TCRdb holds only the in-frame ones, with some missing. There are 250,000 to 400,000 clones in the sample; 70% to 90% occur only once, and 1.5% to 2% lies in the top ten. Source material: peripheral blood. Source of these receptors: a woman in her twenties or thirties with COVID-19, enrolled during active disease.

V and J are TRBV21-1 and TRBJ1-1; TRBD1, the table's D call, lacks a check against the DNA. TRBV21-1 is a listed pseudogene. The CDR3 covers 15 residues. CDR3 sequence: CASSSPGGPNTEAFF. The CDR3 DNA reads as TGTGCCAGCAGCTCCCCAGGGGGCCCGAACACTGAAGCTTTCTTT.

This sequence joins TRBV7-8 and TRBJ2-1; D is possibly TRBD2 (7 bases). This CDR3 spans 17 amino acids. Trimming took 5 bases from V and 7 from J, leaving 24 bases between them. The germline V gene has CDR1 SGHVS and CDR2 FQNEAQ. The CDR3 DNA sequence: TGTGCCAGCAGCCCTAGGGATGGGGCAGAGGGGGGGAATGAGCAGTTCTTC. Translated, it gives CASSPRDGAEGGNEQFF.

The chain has TRBV4-1 and TRBJ1-1; tentatively, D is TRBD1 (5 bases). The length of the CDR3 is 14 residues. Germline V gene lookup returns CDR1 MGHRA and CDR2 YSYEKL. V was cut by 1 base and J by 5 bases, with 11 bases left in between. DNA for the CDR3: TGCGCCAGCAGCCAAGTTGACAGTAGAACTGAAGCTTTCTTT. Translated: CASSQVDSRTEAFF.

The CDR3 coding sequence is TGTGCCAGCAGCCTGACAGGGGACTATAACACAGATACGCAGTATTTT. Its translation is CASSLTGDYNTDTQYF. The J gene is TRBJ2-3, the V gene TRBV28, with D perhaps TRBD1 (8 bases). V shed 6 bases and J shed 2 bases, with 18 bases lying between them. CDR1 and CDR2 (germline): MDHEN, SYDVKM. This CDR3 is 16 amino acids long. The variable domain in full, completed from reference TRBV28 and TRBJ2-3, reads DVKVTQSSRYLVKRTGEKVFLECVQDMDHENMFWYRQDPGLGLRLIYFSYDVKMKEKGDIPEGYSVSREKKERFSLILESASTNQTSMYLCASSLTGDYNTDTQYFGPGTRLTVL.

This clone was found a few times. This sequence joins TRBV6-5 and TRBJ1-1; unclear D gene. Germline V gives CDR1 MNHEY, CDR2 SVGAGI. With 6 bases removed from V and 8 bases from J, the gap between germline ends came to 10 bases. The CDR3 is 11 residues long. This CDR3 is CASRFNTEAFF. CDR3 DNA: TGTGCCAGCAGGTTTAATACAGAAGCTTTCTTT.

This clone has a single count. The chain joins TRBV7-9 to TRBJ2-5; maybe TRBD2 (5 bases). Germline loops: CDR1 SEHNR, CDR2 FQNEAQ (reference sequence). The CDR3 runs 14 residues. V was clipped by 5 bases and J by 0 bases, with 10 bases between them. In nucleotides, the CDR3 is TGTGCCAGCAGCCCCCGGGATTACCAAGAGACCCAGTACTTC. The encoded protein is CASSPRDYQETQYF.

The chain links TRBV4-3 to TRBJ1-4, with D uncertain. The CDR3 loop spans 16 amino acids. Germline CDR1 is LGHNA and CDR2 is YSLEER. V was trimmed by 4 bases and J by 3 bases, leaving 15 bases between them. The CDR3 sequence is CASSRGSTDPNEKLFF. The DNA of the CDR3 is TGCGCCAGCAGCCGCGGGTCGACGGACCCTAATGAAAAACTGTTTTTT.

This clone was observed a few times. V usage is TRBV6-5 and J usage is TRBJ2-7; no reliable D call. Germline V CDR1 and CDR2: MNHEY, SVGAGI. This CDR3 region has 15 residues. V shed 6 bases and J shed 0 bases, with 15 bases lying between them. The CDR3 reads CASSSPTRSSYEQYF. Here the CDR3 DNA reads TGTGCCAGCAGCTCCCCTACCCGAAGCTCCTACGAGCAGTACTTC.

This clone was detected only a few times. The chain is built from TRBV7-9 and TRBJ1-4; D is possibly TRBD1 (5 bases). Germline CDR1 SEHNR, CDR2 FQNEAQ (reference sequence). This CDR3 contains 15 residues. V lost 5 bases and J lost 8, with 18 bases in between. This chain's CDR3 is CASSLGRGGGEKLFF. CDR3 nucleotides: TGTGCCAGCAGCCTCGGGAGGGGCGGTGGAGAAAAACTGTTTTTT. Based on the CDR3 plus reference TRBV7-9 and TRBJ1-4, the full variable domain is DTGVSQNPRHKITKRGQNVTFRCDPISEHNRLYWYRQTLGQGPEFLTYFQNEAQLEKSRLLSDRFSAERPKGSFSTLEIQRTEQGDSAMYLCASSLGRGGGEKLFFGSGTQLSVL.

The chain is built from TRBV24-1 and TRBJ1-5; D uncertain. V lost 3 bases, J lost 4 bases, and 12 bases lay in between. There are 15 residues in the CDR3. Germline V gene lookup returns CDR1 KGHDR and CDR2 SFDVKD. CDR3 sequence reads: CATSDAGSLNQPQHF. CDR3 coding DNA: TGTGCCACCAGTGATGCGGGCAGCTTAAATCAGCCCCAGCATTTT.

This clone came up a few times. Other DNA sequences of this sample code for an identical CDR3. The V and J genes are TRBV29-1 and TRBJ1-1; D may be TRBD1 (5 bases). The CDR3 is 11 residues long. Germline V lookup: CDR1 SQVTM, CDR2 ANQGSEA. Trimming cost V 4 bases and J 4 bases, with 7 bases left between them. CDR3 residues: CSVAGATEAFF. The CDR3 DNA reads as TGCAGCGTTGCTGGGGCCACTGAAGCTTTCTTT.

The V gene is TRBV10-3, the J gene TRBJ2-3, with TRBD2 matching over 10 bases. V trimming: 9 bases; J trimming: 4 bases; junction bases outside the gene matches: 10. This CDR3 has 15 amino acids. Germline CDR1 reads ENHRY; CDR2 reads SYGVKD. This CDR3 is CAISRAGGGSDTQYF. CDR3 DNA: TGTGCCATATCGAGAGCGGGGGGGGGCTCAGATACGCAGTATTTT.

J is TRBJ1-5 and V is TRBV27; tentative D call: TRBD1 (5 bases). Between the trimmed V and J ends, which lost 2 bases and 6 bases, there was a span of 11 bases. This CDR3 comprises 14 residues. The V gene's germline CDR1 is MNHEY and CDR2 SMNVEV (reference sequence). The CDR3 DNA reads as TGTGCCAGCAGTTTAGGGGGGTCTGGTCAGCCCCAGCATTTT. It is translated as CASSLGGSGQPQHF.

The rearrangement links TRBV9 to TRBJ1-2; D possibly corresponds to TRBD1 (5 bases). The germline CDR1 and CDR2 sequences are SGDLS and YYNGEE. The CDR3 has 15 residues. V was shortened by 2 bases and J by 4 bases, with 15 bases between the two germline ends. As DNA, the CDR3 is TGTGCCAGCAGCGTGCAAAGTCGGGGGAGCTATGGCTACACCTTC. Protein product: CASSVQSRGSYGYTF.

The chain joins TRBV11-3 to TRBJ2-7; 10 bases map to TRBD2. Germline V CDR1 and CDR2: SGHNT, YENEEA. The CDR3 totals 14 residues. V lost 4 bases to trimming and J lost 5 bases; unmatched junction nucleotides: 5. DNA of the CDR3: TGTGCCAGCAGCTCTAGCGGGGGCGTCGACGAGCAGTACTTC. Amino acids: CASSSSGGVDEQYF.

V usage is TRBV3-1 (or the pseudogene TRBV3-2) and J usage is TRBJ1-2, with a tentative D call TRBD1 (5 bases). Germline CDR1 is LGHDT and CDR2 is YNNKEL (reference sequence). Trimming stripped 4 bases from V and 4 bases from J, with 10 bases between. The CDR3 runs to 13 residues. CDR3 DNA sequence: TGTGCCAGCAGCCTCGGGGGGTCCTATGGCTACACCTTC. It translates to CASSLGGSYGYTF.

The chain recombines TRBV2 with TRBJ2-7; TRBD2 matches at 9 bases. J lost 0 bases, V lost 1 base, and 4 bases had no gene match. Germline CDR1 reads SNHLY; CDR2 reads FYNNEI. CDR3 length equals 16 residues. The CDR3 loop reads CASSEVGGGASYEQYF. CDR3 DNA sequence: TGTGCCAGCAGTGAAGTGGGCGGGGGGGCCTCCTACGAGCAGTACTTC.